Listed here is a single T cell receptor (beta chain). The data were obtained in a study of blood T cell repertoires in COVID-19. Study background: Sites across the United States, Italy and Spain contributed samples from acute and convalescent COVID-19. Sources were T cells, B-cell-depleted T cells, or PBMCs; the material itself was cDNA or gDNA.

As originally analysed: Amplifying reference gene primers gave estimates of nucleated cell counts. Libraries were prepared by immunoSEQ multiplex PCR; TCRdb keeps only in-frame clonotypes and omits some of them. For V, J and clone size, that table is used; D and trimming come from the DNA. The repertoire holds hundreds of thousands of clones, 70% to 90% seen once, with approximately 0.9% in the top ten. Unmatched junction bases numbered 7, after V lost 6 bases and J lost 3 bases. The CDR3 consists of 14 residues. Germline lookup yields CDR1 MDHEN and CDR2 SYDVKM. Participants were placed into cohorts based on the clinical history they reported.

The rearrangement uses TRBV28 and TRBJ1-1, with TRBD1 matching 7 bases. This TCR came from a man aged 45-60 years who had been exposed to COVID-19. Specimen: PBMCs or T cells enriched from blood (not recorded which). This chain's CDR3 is CASSRTGVHTEAFF. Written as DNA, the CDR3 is TGTGCCAGCAGCCGTACAGGGGTTCACACTGAAGCTTTCTTT.